One sample yielded the 26 T cell receptor beta chains listed below, sequenced in a study of beta chain features in type 1 diabetes (dated by TCRdb to the late 2010s). Libraries were built with the immunoSEQ multiplex PCR assay. The entire isolated RNA was reverse transcribed using the High Capacity cDNA Reverse Transcription Kit, and thus expressed TCRB transcripts were sequenced. In its TCRdb copy, this immuneACCESS table keeps in-frame sequences only and misses some clones. Where compared with another copy, unresolved V genes explain less than half of these, and the others have no known cause. This sample holds more than 150,000 clones; roughly 9.1% were observed only once. Together, the top ten hold 2% to 2.5% of the sample. The sample taken for sequencing was central memory CD4+ T cells from blood. These receptors were taken from a young woman in good health.

This clone was picked up a small number of times. The chain has TRBV25-1 and TRBJ2-6; D might be TRBD2 (5 bases). Trimming stripped 3 bases from V and 2 bases from J, with 5 bases between. CDR1 is MGHDK and CDR2 is SYGVNS in the germline V gene. The CDR3 runs to 14 residues. CDR3 in DNA: TGTGCCAGCAGTGACGGGACTGGGGCCAACGTCCTGACTTTC. Its translation is CASSDGTGANVLTF.

This clone occurred a few times. V gene TRBV4-1 combines with J gene TRBJ2-1, with D tentatively TRBD2 (6 bases). V dropped 1 base and J dropped 0 bases, with 7 bases sitting between them. In germline, CDR1 is MGHRA, CDR2 YSYEKL. The CDR3 has 15 residues. CDR3 coding DNA: TGCGCCAGCAGCCAAGGGACTAACTCCTACAATGAGCAGTTCTTC. Translating it yields CASSQGTNSYNEQFF.

This rearrangement joins TRBV6-6 to TRBJ2-5; 8 positions agree with TRBD2. The CDR3 consists of 12 residues. Per the germline V gene, CDR1 is MNHNY and CDR2 is SVGAGI (reference sequence). V was pared by 10 bases and J by 4 bases, with 5 bases of the junction left unmatched. CDR3 nucleotides: TGTGCCACGGGGGGGGCGGGAGAGACCCAGTACTTC. Protein product: CATGGAGETQYF.

This clone was seen a few times. CDR3 loop: CSASGVDTQYF. CDR3 in DNA: TGCAGTGCTAGCGGGGTGGATACGCAGTATTTT. The chain couples TRBV20-1 to TRBJ2-3, with D maybe TRBD2 (5 bases). The germline V and J ends were trimmed by 3 bases and 6 bases, with 7 bases remaining between them. This CDR3 is 11 amino acids long. The V gene's germline CDR1 is DFQATT and CDR2 SNEGSKA (reference sequence).

In its sample, this clone was seen a few times. V and J are TRBV18 and TRBJ2-6, with TRBD1 matching over 8 bases. CDR1 and CDR2 (germline): KGHSH, LQKENI. V lost 4 bases and J lost 0; bases outside the gene matches: 5. This CDR3 is 17 amino acids long. CDR3 in DNA: TGTGCCAGCTCACTCGGACAGGGACCCTCTGGGGCCAACGTCCTGACTTTC. Its translation: CASSLGQGPSGANVLTF.

V and J are TRBV6-6 and TRBJ1-1; D perhaps matches TRBD1 (5 bases). The CDR3 contains 13 residues. V lost 5 bases, J lost 6 bases, and 13 bases lay in between. Germline lookup yields CDR1 MNHNY and CDR2 SVGAGI (reference sequence). In nucleotides, the CDR3 is TGTGCCAGCAGTCCCGGGGGTTACGCTGAAGCTTTCTTT. It translates to CASSPGGYAEAFF.

This clone came up a few times. The CDR3 sequence: CASSVGGTDNTGELFF. The CDR3 DNA reads as TGTGCCAGCAGCGTAGGAGGGACTGATAACACCGGGGAGCTGTTTTTT. The genes are TRBV9 and TRBJ2-2; tentatively, D is TRBD2 (6 bases). The CDR3 has 16 residues. V gave up 0 bases and J gave up 2 bases, with 11 bases separating them. Germline lookup yields CDR1 SGDLS and CDR2 YYNGEE.

This clone was detected only a few times. This chain joins TRBV4-2 and TRBJ1-2; D uncertain. Germline V CDR1 and CDR2: LGHNA, YNFKEQ. Trimming took off 0 bases at V and 4 bases at J, with 6 bases between the two ends. This CDR3 comprises 13 residues. CDR3 DNA: TGTGCCAGCAGCCAAGATCTCGGCTATGGCTACACCTTC. Its protein is CASSQDLGYGYTF.

This clone has more than one count but fewer than ten. The chain couples TRBV11-2 to TRBJ1-6, with D perhaps matching TRBD1 (5 bases). V was trimmed by 5 bases and J by 7 bases, leaving 12 bases between them. CDR1 SGHAT and CDR2 FQNNGV come from the germline V gene. The CDR3 consists of 14 residues. CDR3 in DNA: TGTGCCAGCAGCCTGGGACTGGGAAATTCACCCCTCCACTTT. Translating it yields CASSLGLGNSPLHF.

In this sample, this clone turned up a few times. Within the sample, other DNA sequences also encode this same CDR3. The chain uses TRBV5-1 and TRBJ1-5, with TRBD1 as a possible D gene (5 bases). Germline V lookup: CDR1 SGHRS, CDR2 YFSETQ. This CDR3 is 14 amino acids long. V lost 4 bases, J lost 3 bases, and 11 bases lay in between. CDR3 bases: TGCGCCAGCAGCCCTGGAGGGGTCAATCAGCCCCAGCATTTT. Its protein is CASSPGGVNQPQHF.

The chain joins TRBV13 to TRBJ2-4, with TRBD2 identical over 8 bases. From germline, CDR1 is PRHDT and CDR2 FYEKMQ (reference sequence). The CDR3 length is 16 residues. J gave up 0 bases and V 3 bases, and 4 bases lay outside the gene matches. In DNA form, the CDR3 reads TGTGCCAGCAGCTTGCGGGAGGCCGCAGCCAAAAACATTCAGTACTTC. It yields the protein CASSLREAAAKNIQYF. The variable domain in full, completed from reference TRBV13 and TRBJ2-4, reads AAGVIQSPRHLIKEKRETATLKCYPIPRHDTVYWYQQGPGQDPQFLISFYEKMQSDKGSIPDRFSAQQFSDYHSELNMSSLELGDSALYFCASSLREAAAKNIQYFGAGTRLSVL.

This rearrangement joins TRBV6-6 to TRBJ2-7; D might be TRBD1 (6 bases). Trimming removed 6 bases at V and 7 bases at J, with 13 bases between. Germline CDR1 reads MNHNY; CDR2 reads SVGAGI (reference sequence). The CDR3 loop spans 12 amino acids. The CDR3 coding sequence is TGTGCCAGCAGCTTTCAGGGGATTGAGCAGTACTTC. This codes for CASSFQGIEQYF.

This clone turned up a few times. The chain is built from TRBV18 and TRBJ2-1, with D maybe TRBD1 (5 bases). This CDR3 contains 16 residues. CDR1 and CDR2 (germline): KGHSH, LQKENI. Deletions cut 3 bases from V and 0 bases from J, with 12 bases between. The CDR3 sequence is CASSPNRQSSYNEQFF. CDR3 coding DNA: TGTGCCAGCTCACCGAACAGGCAGAGCTCCTACAATGAGCAGTTCTTC.

The chain employs TRBV7-2 and TRBJ2-7; the match to TRBD2 covers 9 bases. Germline CDR1 and CDR2: SGHTA and FQGNSA. The ends lost 1 base at V and 7 bases at J; junction bases unmatched: 2. The CDR3 extends over 13 amino acids. CDR3 protein: CASSLDSGSEQYF. CDR3 DNA sequence: TGTGCCAGCAGCTTAGATAGCGGGAGTGAGCAGTACTTC. The entire variable domain, with the rest obtained from reference TRBV7-2 and TRBJ2-7, is as follows: GAGVSQSPSNKVTEKGKDVELRCDPISGHTALYWYRQSLGQGLEFLIYFQGNSAPDKSGLPSDRFSAERTGGSVSTLTIQRTQQEDSAVYLCASSLDSGSEQYFGPGTRLTVT.

The chain carries TRBV19 and TRBJ2-1; 10 bases align to TRBD2. This CDR3 is 16 amino acids long. J lost 5 bases, V lost 7 bases, and 11 bases had no gene match. Germline CDR1 reads LNHDA; CDR2 reads SQIVND (reference sequence). In DNA, the CDR3 is TGTGCCAGTATGGGGGGTAGCGGGAGGCCTAACAATGAGCAGTTCTTC. Translated, it gives CASMGGSGRPNNEQFF.

The genes are TRBV29-1 and TRBJ2-3; no definite D call. This CDR3 region has 13 residues. The germline V and J ends were trimmed by 3 bases and 3 bases, with 10 bases remaining between them. Germline CDR1 reads SQVTM; CDR2 reads ANQGSEA. In nucleotides, the CDR3 is TGCAGCGTTGATTGGGTAGCAACAGATACGCAGTATTTT. Protein: CSVDWVATDTQYF.

This clone appeared many times. The chain uses TRBV9 and TRBJ2-5; 11 positions agree with TRBD1. Germline V lookup: CDR1 SGDLS, CDR2 YYNGEE. J was trimmed by 5 bases and V by 0 bases; bases with no gene match: 3. The CDR3 is made up of 15 amino acids. CDR3 residues: CASSVGGQGAETQYF. The CDR3 bases are TGTGCCAGCAGCGTAGGAGGACAGGGGGCCGAGACCCAGTACTTC.

This clone was recorded a few times. The chain has TRBV7-9 and TRBJ2-7; 10 bases align to TRBD1. The CDR3 length is 15 residues. Per germline, CDR1 SEHNR and CDR2 FQNEAQ (reference sequence). After removal of 1 base from V and 5 bases from J, the junction contained 5 bases not matched to a gene. The CDR3 here is CASSLDSGTGDEQYF. Written as DNA, the CDR3 is TGTGCCAGCAGCTTAGACTCCGGGACAGGGGACGAGCAGTACTTC.

The chain employs TRBV12-5 and TRBJ2-3, with 7 bases fitting TRBD1. Germline V gene sequence: CDR1 LGHNT, CDR2 FRNRAP. Losses at the gene ends were 4 bases for V and 3 bases for J; bases not matched to a gene: 7. CDR3 length equals 15 residues. The CDR3 protein is CASGSLTGRTDTQYF. The DNA of the CDR3 is TGTGCTAGTGGTTCCCTGACAGGGCGAACAGATACGCAGTATTTT.

This chain connects TRBV7-9 to TRBJ2-7, with 10 bases matching TRBD2. V trimming: 8 bases; J trimming: 4 bases; junction bases outside the gene matches: 5. The CDR3 totals 13 residues. CDR1 is SEHNR, CDR2 FQNEAQ, per germline (reference sequence). The CDR3 bases are TGTGCCAGCGGAATAGCGGGAGGTTACGAGCAGTACTTC. It yields the protein CASGIAGGYEQYF.

The gene calls are TRBV19 and TRBJ2-3, with D perhaps matching TRBD2 (5 bases). V lost 3 bases, J lost 0 bases, and 13 bases lay in between. The CDR3 runs 16 residues. The germline V gene encodes CDR1 LNHDA and CDR2 SQIVND (reference sequence). CDR3 in amino acids: CASSILQSGSTDTQYF. For the CDR3, the DNA is TGTGCCAGTAGTATTCTGCAGAGCGGAAGCACAGATACGCAGTATTTT.

The chain carries TRBV6-5 and TRBJ2-5; TRBD2 matches at 7 bases. The CDR3 has 14 residues. V was clipped by 2 bases and J by 6 bases; unmatched bases: 6. Germline V lookup: CDR1 MNHEY, CDR2 SVGAGI. CDR3 nucleotides: TGTGCCAGCAGTTACGAAGCGGGAAGGAAGACCCAGTACTTC. Its protein is CASSYEAGRKTQYF.

The chain has TRBV6-1 and TRBJ1-2; tentative D call: TRBD1 (5 bases). The CDR3 contains 14 residues. V dropped 6 bases and J dropped 8 bases, with 19 bases sitting between them. Germline V lookup: CDR1 MNHNS, CDR2 SASEGT. In nucleotides, the CDR3 is TGTGCCAGCAGCGGGAGGAGGGGATCGGGAGGCTACACCTTC. Residues: CASSGRRGSGGYTF.

This clone appeared a few times. The chain has TRBV27 and TRBJ2-7; TRBD1 is a possible D gene (5 bases). Trimming took off 5 bases at V and 0 bases at J, with 8 bases between the two ends. This CDR3 is built from 13 residues. Germline V gives CDR1 MNHEY, CDR2 SMNVEV (reference sequence). Here the CDR3 reads CASSIQGSYEQYF. The CDR3 DNA reads as TGTGCCAGCAGTATCCAGGGCTCCTACGAGCAGTACTTC.

This clone occurred a few times. The genes are TRBV27 and TRBJ2-4, with D tentatively TRBD2 (6 bases). Germline CDR1 and CDR2: MNHEY and SMNVEV (reference sequence). The CDR3 covers 15 residues. V lost 5 bases, J lost 0 bases, and 11 bases lay in between. The CDR3 is CASSPWGVAKNIQYF. CDR3 DNA: TGTGCCAGCAGTCCATGGGGGGTAGCCAAAAACATTCAGTACTTC.

This clone was observed a handful of times. The gene calls are TRBV12-5 and TRBJ2-1; D unclear. Per germline, CDR1 LGHNT and CDR2 FRNRAP. The V and J ends lost 9 bases and 8 bases respectively, with 11 bases between them. The CDR3 is 11 residues long. Here the CDR3 reads CASGEIDEQFF. The DNA for the CDR3 is TGTGCTAGCGGTGAGATCGATGAGCAGTTCTTC.